Shown below are 2 T cell receptor beta chains from a single sample sequenced in a study of cytomegalovirus exposure and HLA in healthy donors. Clones were read by immunoSEQ multiplex PCR, and TCRdb kept only the in-frame ones, dropping some. Of tens of thousands of clones in the sample, 90% to 95% were seen once. Specimen: PBMCs. These receptors were collected from a woman between 18 and 29 years old in good health and CMV-seronegative.

The chain joins TRBV2 to TRBJ1-4, with 7 positions matching TRBD1. Trimming took 7 bases from V and 6 from J; bases not matched to a gene: 5. Germline V lookup: CDR1 SNHLY, CDR2 FYNNEI. The CDR3 totals 13 residues. The CDR3 nucleotides read TGTGCCAGCAAAGGGGGCATAGATGAAAAACTGTTTTTT. Protein product: CASKGGIDEKLFF.

V and J are TRBV19 and TRBJ1-3, with TRBD1 identical over 8 bases. This CDR3 region has 16 residues. Per germline, CDR1 LNHDA and CDR2 SQIVND (reference sequence). The J segment lost 6 bases and the V segment lost 6 bases, leaving 13 bases of the junction unmatched. This CDR3 reads CASRYRDRRLVNTIYF. The CDR3 nucleotides are TGTGCCAGTAGGTACCGGGACAGGCGGCTCGTAAACACCATATATTTT.